This T cell receptor beta chain was profiled in a study of blood T cell repertoires in COVID-19. Turning to the study itself: Acute and convalescent COVID-19 samples came from the United States, Italy and Spain.

Original data processing: Quantification of nucleated cells was approximated via reference gene primer amplification. TCRdb keeps only in-frame clones here, not all; method: immunoSEQ multiplex PCR. That table furnishes V, J and clone size, whereas the DNA furnished D and trimming. The sample has about 250,000 clones; 89% are singletons. In germline, CDR1 is SNHLY, CDR2 FYNNEI. This CDR3 has 14 amino acids. V was clipped by 1 base and J by 1 base, with 7 bases between them. Clinical histories supplied by participants themselves formed the basis of cohort assignment. The sample consisted of PBMCs or T cells enriched from blood (not recorded which). The V and J genes are TRBV2 and TRBJ1-1; D unresolved. This TCR came from a woman aged 25 to 39 with acute COVID-19. The CDR3 DNA follows: TGTGCCAGCAGTGAAGGATACACGAACACTGAAGCTTTCTTT. Its protein is CASSEGYTNTEAFF.